This T cell receptor (beta chain) was documented in a study of long-term antiretroviral therapy in people with HIV. As for the study in general: Sampling started about a decade before the 2015 immediate-ART recommendation. The study's findings and limits: Clones that had undergone expansion before ART prevailed in the repertoire throughout all time points.

The CDR3 length is 13 residues. V lost 0 bases and J lost 8, with 7 bases in between. Looked up from germline, CDR1 is LGHNA and CDR2 is YSLEER. Version v3.0 of the immunoSEQ assay ran at survey level. Some clones are missing from TCRdb's copy, which holds only in-frame ones; the method was immunoSEQ multiplex PCR. The sample lists some 33,000 clones; roughly 96% were seen once. Notes on this clone: The antigen remains unidentified.

The sequencing used unsorted PBMCs, collected 6.6 years after starting antiretroviral therapy. This TCR came from a man in his thirties or forties with HIV. The chain has TRBV4-3 and TRBJ2-2, with D unresolved. CDR3 residues: CASSQDFEGELFF. In nucleotides, the CDR3 is TGCGCCAGCAGCCAAGATTTTGAGGGGGAGCTGTTTTTT.